Detailed here is one T cell receptor beta chain. Compared with the rest of its sample, this clone is medium-sized (0.01 to 0.1%). No cognate antigen has been identified for it. No base quality information exists; no much larger clone differs at one position. The library was generated by PCR. Sequenced on an Illumina HiSeq 4000. High-throughput sequencing was used to profile the TCR beta-chain CDR3 region of each patient. The source study handled its data this way. The researchers built a classifier to tell apart papillary thyroid cancer patients with distant metastasis, based on CDR3 differences among clinicopathological groups. The Shannon index was used to assess repertoire diversity, and the Morisita-Horn index was used to assess tumor-blood repertoire similarity. TCRdb reprocessing: public reads trimmed at Q25 with fastp, clones called with MiXCR, in-frame beta chains kept. The V and J calls come from TCRdb's annotation, not from the publication. The sample contains 10,000 to 13,000 clones, roughly 28% of them found a single time. The ten most abundant clones make up about 10% of the sample.

The entry originates in a study of metastatic and nonmetastatic thyroid tumors (dated by TCRdb to about 2020). At the level of the whole study: Repertoires from peripheral blood and from tumor or nodule tissue samples of malignant and benign thyroid patients were compared.

None of the patients had been given any treatment before thyroid surgery. The study retrospectively analysed patient clinical samples collected from about 2011 to 2018 using T-cell receptor beta sequencing. The CDR3 runs 15 residues from the cysteine to the phenylalanine. Only the CDR3 part of the read is kept: 45 bases, read in frame from the first base. V and J lose 7 bases and 0 bases, and a span of 14 bases separates them. CDR1 and CDR2 are drawn from the germline V gene (reference sequence): LNHDA, SQIVND. Overall study results and their limits: In both blood and tumor samples, TCR beta diversity was reported to be significantly higher in malignant tumors than in benign nodules.

This clonotype was obtained from a male donor with papillary thyroid cancer or a benign thyroid nodule (not recorded which). Some clones in this sample may be carry-over from other donors' samples. The chain links TRBV19 with TRBJ2-3; a tentative D call is TRBD2 (5 bases match). Sequenced: tumor tissue. The bases are TGTGCCAGTAATCCTAGCCGTGTTAGCACAGATACGCAGTATTTT. This gives the protein CASNPSRVSTDTQYF.